This entry features one TCR beta chain sequence. Its antigen target is currently unknown. Nothing much larger sits one base from this clone, and base qualities are not available. The germline V gene provides CDR1 KGHSH and CDR2 LQKENI. Trimming costs V 3 bases and J 4 bases, and their ends lie 19 bases apart. The CDR3 runs 17 amino acids, cysteine and phenylalanine included. Only the CDR3 DNA stays, 51 bases, in frame from base 1. In the prospective study, participants were roughly 18 to 95 years old, resided in about two dozen geographic areas of the United States, and were enrolled through a virtual design. In the prospective study, cohorts were assigned on the basis of participant-reported clinical history obtained from a screening survey and a study questionnaire. ImmuneRACE Cohort 3 recovered participants were defined by two consecutive negative NP/OP PCR tests, healthcare professional clearance, or symptom resolution. Mobile phlebotomists in the prospective study collected whole blood, serum and a nasopharyngeal or oropharyngeal swab from every participant. Participants in the prospective study had the option to provide additional blood draws and questionnaires over a roughly two-month period. Before DNA extraction, prospective study blood samples were shipped either frozen or at room temperature.

This entry belongs to a study of blood T cell repertoires in COVID-19 (dated by TCRdb to 2018 to 2020). With regard to the full study: Samples from collaborators originated in the United States, Italy and Spain and spanned both the acute and convalescent phases of COVID-19. The samples were drawn from two sources: the first 160 participants of the ongoing ImmuneRACE study, and 950 to 1,500 subjects contributed by 6 global collaborators. Subjects who had been exposed to COVID-19, were actively infected with it, or had recovered from it provided the deeply sampled blood TCRbeta repertoires that made up the dataset. The sample metadata nearly always contained a de-identified subject ID, COVID-19 status, age in years and sex. Where available, HLA class I and class II types were taken from metadata supplied by the sample provider and were not determined by assay-based typing. The material from the prospective study consisted of cDNA or gDNA derived from T cells, B-cell-depleted T cells, or PBMCs. A freely available public database, intended as a resource for researchers studying the immune response to SARS-CoV-2, is where the repertoires were released.

The immunoSEQ Assay, a bias-controlled multiplex PCR, was used to amplify TCRbeta CDR3 regions from genomic DNA. Regarding the original processing steps: Nucleated cell counts per sample were estimated from amplification of reference gene primers within the assay. To quantify the absolute abundance of each unique TCRbeta CDR3 rearrangement, sequence reads were collapsed and filtered. Productive Simpson clonality was computed per sample as the square root of Simpson's diversity index over productive rearrangements. Here the immuneACCESS table is served through TCRdb, limited to in-frame sequences with V and J called. Missing clones are a known gap in these copies; in checked studies unresolved V genes cover under half, and the rest lacks a known reason. From that table come the V and J calls and clone size; the DNA was used to work out D and trimming. The sample profile shows 300,000 to 450,000 clones; about 87% of them were found once. Clones ranked in the top ten supply 1% to 1.5% of the sample.

Results the study describes overall, beyond this receptor: Clinical and demographic metadata were provided uncurated, with the amount varying by source and participant.

Sequencing used PBMCs or T cells enriched from blood (not recorded which). The chain uses TRBV18 and TRBJ1-5; the D gene is perhaps TRBD1, from 5 matching bases. This sequence originates from a man aged 25 to 45 who had recovered from COVID-19. The CDR3 corresponds to CASSPAVDSRVNQPQHF. The sequenced DNA: TGTGCCAGCTCACCTGCGGTCGACAGTAGAGTGAATCAGCCCCAGCATTTT.